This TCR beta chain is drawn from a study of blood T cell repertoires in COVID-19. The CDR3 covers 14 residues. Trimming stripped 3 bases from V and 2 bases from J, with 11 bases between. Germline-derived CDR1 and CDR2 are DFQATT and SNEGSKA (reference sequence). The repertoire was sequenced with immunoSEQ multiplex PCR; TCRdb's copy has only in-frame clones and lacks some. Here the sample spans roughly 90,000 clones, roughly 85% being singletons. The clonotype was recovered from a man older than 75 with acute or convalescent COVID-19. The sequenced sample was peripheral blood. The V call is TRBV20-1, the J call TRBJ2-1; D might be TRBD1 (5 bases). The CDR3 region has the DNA TGCAGTGCTAGTAATACAGGCCCCTACAATGAGCAGTTCTTC. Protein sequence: CSASNTGPYNEQFF.